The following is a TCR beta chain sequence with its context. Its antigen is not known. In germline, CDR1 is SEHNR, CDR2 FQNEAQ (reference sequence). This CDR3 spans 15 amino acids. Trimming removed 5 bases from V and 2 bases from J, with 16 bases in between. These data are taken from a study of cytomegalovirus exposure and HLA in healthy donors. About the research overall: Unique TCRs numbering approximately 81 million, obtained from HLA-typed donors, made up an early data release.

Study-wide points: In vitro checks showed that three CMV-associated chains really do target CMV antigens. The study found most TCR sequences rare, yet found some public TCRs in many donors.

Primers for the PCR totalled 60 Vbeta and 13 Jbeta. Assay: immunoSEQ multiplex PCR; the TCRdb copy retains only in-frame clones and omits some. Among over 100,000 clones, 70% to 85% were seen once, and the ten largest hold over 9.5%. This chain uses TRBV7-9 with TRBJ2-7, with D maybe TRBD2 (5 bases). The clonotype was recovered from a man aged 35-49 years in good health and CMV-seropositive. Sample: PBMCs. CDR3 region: CASSPPGVTAYEQYF. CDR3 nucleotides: TGTGCCAGCAGCCCACCCGGGGTAACCGCCTACGAGCAGTACTTC.